Below, 9 T cell receptor beta chains from the same sample are listed, as sequenced in a study of T cell repertoires in cytomegalovirus infection. TCRdb itself ran the reads through MiXCR, one entry per CDR3 protein. The sample lists about 450,000 distinct CDR3 sequences; approximately 31% were seen once. The material sequenced was PBMCs. The receptors derive from a human donor in good health (CMV status not recorded). Some clones in this sample may be carry-over from other donors' samples.

A note on this clonotype: This may stem from a read error, because a much larger clone lies one nucleotide away. This chain joins TRBV11-2 and TRBJ2-7; no clear D gene. CDR1 and CDR2 from the germline V gene are SGHAT and FQNNGV. The CDR3 extends over 17 amino acids. The CDR3 region is CASTRTSFPPEPYGQYF. CDR3 DNA sequence: TGTGCCAGCACGCGAACGAGTTTCCCCCCTGAACCCTACGGGCAGTACTTC.

This chain joins TRBV6-1 and TRBJ2-3, with 13 bases fitting TRBD2. The CDR3 covers 15 residues. V dropped 6 bases and J dropped 4; count of bases not matched to a gene: 4. CDR1 and CDR2 (germline): MNHNS, SASEGT. Written as DNA, the CDR3 is TGTGCCAGCAGGACTAGCGGGGGGAGTGCAGATACGCAGTATTTT. The encoded protein is CASRTSGGSADTQYF.

In this sample, this clonotype turned up a few times. This chain joins TRBV19 and TRBJ1-2; no clear D gene. This CDR3 contains 15 residues. The germline V and J ends were trimmed by 6 bases and 4 bases, with 18 bases remaining between them. In germline, CDR1 is LNHDA, CDR2 SQIVND (reference sequence). CDR3 in amino acids: CASSSSLPASYGYTF. Here the CDR3 DNA reads TGTGCCAGTAGCTCAAGTCTCCCCGCATCCTATGGCTACACCTTC. Full variable domain (missing parts from reference TRBV19 and TRBJ1-2): DGGITQSPKYLFRKEGQNVTLSCEQNLNHDAMYWYRQDPGQGLRLIYYSQIVNDFQKGDIAEGYSVSREKKESFPLTVTSAQKNPTAFYLCASSSSLPASYGYTFGSGTRLTVV.

The rearrangement uses TRBV28 and TRBJ1-5, with D perhaps TRBD1 (5 bases). The CDR3 has 13 residues. Germline V gene lookup returns CDR1 MDHEN and CDR2 SYDVKM. CDR3 sequence: CSISFRENQPQHF. Here the CDR3 DNA reads TGTTCCATAAGTTTCAGGGAAAATCAGCCCCAGCATTTT. Variable domain in full (rest from reference TRBV28 and TRBJ1-5): DVKVTQSSRYLVKRTGEKVFLECVQDMDHENMFWYRQDPGLGLRLIYFSYDVKMKEKGDIPEGYSVSREKKERFSLILESASTNQTSMYLCSISFRENQPQHFGDGTRLSIL.

The V gene is TRBV7-6, the J gene TRBJ1-5, with D tentatively TRBD1 (5 bases). CDR1 and CDR2 from the germline V gene are SGHVS and FNYEAQ. With 5 bases removed from V and 2 bases from J, the gap between germline ends came to 16 bases. The CDR3 has 16 amino acids. CDR3 residues: CASSPQDKAGNQPQHF. The DNA for the CDR3 is TGTGCCAGCAGCCCCCAGGACAAGGCGGGCAATCAGCCCCAGCATTTT.

This chain joins TRBV9 and TRBJ1-1; maybe TRBD1 (6 bases). Between the trimmed V and J ends, which lost 0 bases and 0 bases, there was a span of 9 bases. Germline CDR1 and CDR2: SGDLS and YYNGEE. The CDR3 loop spans 15 amino acids. For the CDR3, the DNA is TGTGCCAGCAGCGTAGCAGGACAGATGAACACTGAAGCTTTCTTT. This sequence encodes CASSVAGQMNTEAFF.

The chain has TRBV5-1 and TRBJ2-1, with TRBD1 identical over 7 bases. There are 16 residues in the CDR3. Germline V gene data show CDR1 as SGHRS and CDR2 as YFSETQ. Trimming at V came to 0 bases and at J to 0 bases, leaving 3 bases not matched to a gene. In DNA form, the CDR3 reads TGCGCCAGCAGCTTGGGAGGGGACAGCTCCTACAATGAGCAGTTCTTC. It is translated as CASSLGGDSSYNEQFF.

This clonotype has just a few counts. This chain joins TRBV4-2 and TRBJ1-1; D is perhaps TRBD1 (6 bases). The CDR3 contains 16 residues. Looked up from germline, CDR1 is LGHNA and CDR2 is YNFKEQ. Trimming pared 0 bases from V and 10 bases from J, leaving 21 bases between. CDR3: CASSQERGQRHRGAFF. CDR3 nucleotides: TGTGCCAGCAGCCAAGAACGTGGACAGCGTCATAGAGGAGCTTTCTTT.

This clonotype was observed many times. Here the CDR3 reads CASSGQPNTEAFF. The CDR3 DNA reads TGTGCCAGCAGTGGGCAGCCTAACACTGAAGCTTTCTTT. The chain has TRBV2 and TRBJ1-1; no definite D call. Germline-derived CDR1 and CDR2 are SNHLY and FYNNEI. This CDR3 spans 13 amino acids. Trimming shortened V by 4 bases and J by 2 bases, and 8 bases separated the two germline ends.